This T cell receptor (beta chain) came from a study of T cell responses to AZD1222 COVID-19 vaccine. CDR1 and CDR2 (germline): KGHSH, LQKENI. The CDR3 is made up of 19 amino acids. The trim removed 1 base at V and 1 base at J, leaving 10 bases unmatched. The data were produced by immunoSEQ multiplex PCR, yet TCRdb's version contains in-frame clones alone and is incomplete. Seen here are about 160,000 clones, approximately 94% observed once, and the top ten hold about 4.6%. Findings and caveats of the study: Just a handful of AZD1222 recipients were seropositive at baseline.

Second doses that came at about 4 or about 12 weeks were put together. On this clone: Its target is not known.

This sample comprised peripheral blood, obtained 28 days after the second AZD1222 dose. This receptor was taken from an adult who received the AZD1222 COVID-19 vaccine. This chain connects TRBV18 to TRBJ2-2; 9 positions agree with TRBD1. CDR3 nucleotide sequence: TGTGCCAGCTCACCACTGACACAGGGGGCGTCGAAGAACACCGGGGAGCTGTTTTTT. It encodes CASSPLTQGASKNTGELFF.